The 20 T cell receptor beta chains given below trace back to one sample, sequenced in a study of CD8+ T cells in alopecia areata. RNA was isolated and reverse transcribed to cDNA, the sequencing template. Profiling relied on immunoSEQ multiplex PCR, and the TCRdb table lists in-frame clones only, not all of them. This sample has around 140,000 clones, with roughly three fifths found just once. The sequencing here drew on CD4+ T cells sorted from blood, taken at week 0. The receptors originated from a human donor with alopecia areata.

The V and J genes are TRBV7-9 and TRBJ2-5, with D possibly being TRBD2 (6 bases). V was cut by 3 bases and J by 8 bases, with 10 bases left in between. The germline V gene encodes CDR1 SEHNR and CDR2 FQNEAQ (reference sequence). The CDR3 is 12 amino acids. The CDR3 protein is CASSLEGATQYF. As DNA, the CDR3 is TGTGCCAGCAGCTTGGAGGGTGCAACCCAGTACTTC.

The V call is TRBV29-1, the J call TRBJ1-1; the D is unclear. Germline V lookup: CDR1 SQVTM, CDR2 ANQGSEA. The CDR3 runs 13 residues. Trimming pared 0 bases from V and 1 base from J, leaving 6 bases between. CDR3 sequence reads: CSVEEWRNTEAFF. The DNA of the CDR3 is TGCAGCGTTGAAGAATGGCGGAACACTGAAGCTTTCTTT.

This clone was observed a few times. The chain is built from TRBV7-2 and TRBJ2-3; D possibly corresponds to TRBD2 (6 bases). Germline assignment: CDR1 SGHTA and CDR2 FQGNSA. The V end lost 5 bases, the J end lost 5 bases, and 17 bases lay between the germline ends. The CDR3 length is 15 residues. CDR3 nucleotide sequence: TGTGCCAGCAGCCCAAGCGGGTCATATAGAGATACGCAGTATTTT. Protein sequence: CASSPSGSYRDTQYF.

In this sample, this clone turned up a few times. This chain joins TRBV29-1 and TRBJ1-2; TRBD1 matches 7 bases. Germline trimming cut 6 bases from V and 8 bases from J; bases unmatched to any gene: 9. Per germline, CDR1 SQVTM and CDR2 ANQGSEA. The CDR3 is 12 residues long. CDR3 nucleotides: TGCAGCGTGGAACAGACAGGGAGCGGCTACACCTTC. It is translated as CSVEQTGSGYTF.

This clone came up a few times. This chain links TRBV5-4 with TRBJ2-1; 10 nucleotides agree with TRBD1. Germline V CDR1 and CDR2: SGHNT, YYREEE (reference sequence). The CDR3 is made up of 17 amino acids. The V segment lost 4 bases and the J segment 2 bases; nucleotides outside the gene matches: 9. CDR3 nucleotides: TGTGCCAGCAGCGCAAAGACAGGGGGCGGCCCCTACAATGAGCAGTTCTTC. This sequence encodes CASSAKTGGGPYNEQFF.

The J gene is TRBJ1-3, the V gene TRBV12-2. TRBV12-2 has pseudogene status. The CDR3 has 14 amino acids. For the CDR3, the DNA is TGTGCAAGTCGCCCCTTAGGCTCTGGAAACACCATATATTTT. This encodes CASRPLGSGNTIYF.

This chain uses TRBV7-6 with TRBJ2-7; 9 nucleotides agree with TRBD2. Per the germline V gene, CDR1 is SGHVS and CDR2 is FNYEAQ. The ends lost 2 bases at V and 1 base at J; junction bases unmatched: 3. The CDR3 runs to 15 residues. The CDR3 DNA sequence: TGTGCCAGCAGCTTAAGCGGGGGGAATTCCTACGAGCAGTACTTC. Amino acids: CASSLSGGNSYEQYF. Full variable domain (outside the CDR3, taken from reference TRBV7-6 and TRBJ2-7): GAGVSQSPRYKVTKRGQDVALRCDPISGHVSLYWYRQALGQGPEFLTYFNYEAQQDKSGLPNDRFSAERPEGSISTLTIQRTEQRDSAMYRCASSLSGGNSYEQYFGPGTRLTVT.

The chain carries TRBV6-1 and TRBJ2-5, with D perhaps matching TRBD2 (6 bases). Germline CDR1 MNHNS, CDR2 SASEGT. V lost 8 bases and J lost 1, with 11 bases in between. This CDR3 is 13 amino acids long. In DNA form, the CDR3 reads TGTGCCAGCGGGGGGACCATCCAAGAGACCCAGTACTTC. Translation gives CASGGTIQETQYF.

This chain uses TRBV4-1 with TRBJ1-2, with D hard to call. The CDR3 is 9 residues long. CDR1 MGHRA and CDR2 YSYEKL come from the germline V gene. Deletions cut 7 bases from V and 6 bases from J, with 3 bases between. CDR3 protein: CASIHGYTF. CDR3 nucleotides: TGCGCCAGCATTCATGGCTACACCTTC.

The V call is TRBV4-1, the J call TRBJ2-3; weak D call: TRBD2 (5 bases). V was pared by 4 bases and J by 1 base, with 12 bases between. The CDR3 is made up of 15 amino acids. CDR1 MGHRA and CDR2 YSYEKL come from the germline V gene. The DNA for the CDR3 is TGCGCCAGCAGCCCTCCTGGCGGGCGCACAGATACGCAGTATTTT. Its protein product is CASSPPGGRTDTQYF.

This clone was detected only a few times. The chain has TRBV2 and TRBJ1-2, with 8 bases that match TRBD1. This CDR3 contains 14 residues. The germline CDR1 and CDR2 sequences are SNHLY and FYNNEI. Trimming at V came to 3 bases and at J to 6 bases, leaving 6 bases not matched to a gene. The CDR3 nucleotides are TGTGCCAGCAGTGACCCAGGGGGCTTTCATGGCTACACCTTC. As protein: CASSDPGGFHGYTF.

V gene TRBV4-2 combines with J gene TRBJ2-3; D is unresolved. The V gene's germline CDR1 is LGHNA and CDR2 YNFKEQ. The CDR3 contains 14 residues. Trimming shortened V by 0 bases and J by 7 bases, and 11 bases separated the two germline ends. The CDR3 here is CASSQDEVGYTQYF. CDR3 DNA: TGTGCCAGCAGCCAAGATGAGGTCGGGTATACGCAGTATTTT.

The rearrangement links TRBV5-1 to TRBJ2-7; no firm D call. The CDR3 is 11 amino acids. Trimming took off 3 bases at V and 7 bases at J, with 8 bases between the two ends. CDR1 and CDR2 (germline): SGHRS, YFSETQ. In nucleotides, the CDR3 is TGCGCCAGCAGCTCGACTGTGGAGCAGTACTTC. Protein: CASSSTVEQYF.

V usage is TRBV7-2 and J usage is TRBJ2-2; 9 bases are a match to TRBD1. J lost 3 bases, V lost 5 bases, and 4 bases had no gene match. Germline CDR1 SGHTA, CDR2 FQGNSA. This CDR3 spans 15 amino acids. CDR3 region: CASSLGQGYTGELFF. The CDR3 nucleotides are TGTGCCAGCAGCCTCGGACAGGGGTACACCGGGGAGCTGTTTTTT.

This chain links TRBV4-2 with TRBJ1-1; D remains unclear. Germline-derived CDR1 and CDR2 are LGHNA and YNFKEQ. The length of the CDR3 is 13 residues. Trimming took off 3 bases at V and 5 bases at J, with 10 bases between the two ends. The CDR3 nucleotides are TGTGCCAGCAGCCATGGCACGGGGACTGAAGCTTTCTTT. Encoded protein: CASSHGTGTEAFF.

This chain links TRBV2 with TRBJ1-2, with a possible D match to TRBD1 (5 bases). Germline assignment: CDR1 SNHLY and CDR2 FYNNEI. The CDR3 covers 12 residues. The V and J ends lost 2 bases and 4 bases respectively, with 5 bases between them. The CDR3 nucleotides read TGTGCCAGCAGTGAACAGGGCTATGGCTACACCTTC. It encodes CASSEQGYGYTF.

This chain uses TRBV5-1 with TRBJ2-3; the D gene is possibly TRBD2 (5 bases). With 4 bases removed from V and 6 bases from J, the gap between germline ends came to 12 bases. Germline V gene data show CDR1 as SGHRS and CDR2 as YFSETQ. CDR3 length: 13 amino acids. The CDR3 loop is CASSPAPGDTQYF. The CDR3 DNA is TGCGCCAGCAGCCCCGCGCCGGGGGATACGCAGTATTTT.

The V gene is TRBV5-1, the J gene TRBJ2-1; D may be TRBD1 (5 bases). Germline CDR1 and CDR2: SGHRS and YFSETQ. The CDR3 is 13 residues long. V dropped 0 bases and J dropped 5 bases, with 6 bases sitting between them. The CDR3 nucleotides are TGCGCCAGCAGCTTGGCAGGGAACAATGAGCAGTTCTTC. It is translated as CASSLAGNNEQFF.

This clone was found a few times. V usage is TRBV29-1 and J usage is TRBJ1-2; D is perhaps TRBD1 (6 bases). The V and J ends lost 6 bases and 7 bases respectively, with 15 bases between them. CDR3 length: 12 residues. CDR1 and CDR2 (germline): SQVTM, ANQGSEA. The CDR3 spells CSVAGEMGGYTF. CDR3 coding DNA: TGCAGCGTCGCAGGGGAGATGGGTGGCTACACCTTC.

The V gene is TRBV7-2, the J gene TRBJ1-6; TRBD1 agrees at 7 bases. The CDR3 totals 15 residues. Germline CDR1 and CDR2: SGHTA and FQGNSA. Trimming took 4 bases from V and 6 from J; bases not matched to a gene: 6. The CDR3: CASSSGQAANSPLHF. The CDR3 coding sequence is TGTGCCAGCAGCTCAGGACAGGCCGCTAATTCACCCCTCCACTTT.